The next 27 T cell receptor beta chains were all read from a single sample in a study of blood T cell repertoires in COVID-19. The table came from immunoSEQ multiplex PCR; TCRdb's copy has only in-frame clones and leaves some out. The sample carries 200,000 to 250,000 clones, 82% recorded once. The sequencing input was peripheral blood. Source of these receptors: a woman of 80 years or more with COVID-19, enrolled during active disease.

The J gene is TRBJ1-1, the V gene TRBV18; 7 bases are shared with TRBD1. Per germline, CDR1 KGHSH and CDR2 LQKENI. Trimming took 2 bases from V and 4 from J; bases not matched to a gene: 13. The CDR3 runs 17 residues. The CDR3 loop is CASSPRQGTVMGTEAFF. For the CDR3, the DNA is TGTGCCAGCTCACCAAGACAAGGGACAGTCATGGGCACTGAAGCTTTCTTT.

This clone was recorded once. This chain joins TRBV4-1 and TRBJ2-5; D may be TRBD2 (6 bases). The CDR3 consists of 14 residues. Looked up from germline, CDR1 is MGHRA and CDR2 is YSYEKL. V lost 5 bases and J lost 5, with 15 bases in between. The CDR3 reads CASSDPRREETQYF. In DNA form, the CDR3 reads TGCGCCAGCAGCGATCCCAGGAGGGAGGAGACCCAGTACTTC.

This rearrangement joins TRBV3-1 (or the pseudogene TRBV3-2) to TRBJ1-1; no definite D call. The CDR3 is 13 residues long. Trimming pared 1 base from V and 4 bases from J, leaving 7 bases between. Germline CDR1 reads LGHDT; CDR2 reads YNNKEL (reference sequence). CDR3: CASSQGRSTEAFF. The CDR3 DNA reads TGTGCCAGCAGCCAAGGGAGAAGCACTGAAGCTTTCTTT.

This sequence joins TRBV3-1 (or the pseudogene TRBV3-2) and TRBJ1-2, with D perhaps TRBD1 (6 bases). V was cut by 3 bases and J by 5 bases, with 22 bases left in between. In germline, CDR1 is LGHDT, CDR2 YNNKEL (reference sequence). The CDR3 is made up of 17 amino acids. The CDR3 sequence is CASSHVGGGPGEYGYTF. DNA of the CDR3: TGTGCCAGCAGCCACGTTGGTGGGGGCCCCGGTGAATATGGCTACACCTTC.

The chain recombines TRBV12-3 or TRBV12-4 with TRBJ1-4, with 7 bases matching TRBD1. The CDR3 is made up of 13 amino acids. V was clipped by 8 bases and J by 6 bases; unmatched bases: 6. The CDR3 reads CASLTGTDEKLFF. Written as DNA, the CDR3 is TGTGCCAGCCTCACCGGGACAGATGAAAAACTGTTTTTT.

The V and J genes are TRBV7-9 and TRBJ2-1; TRBD2 matches 8 bases. Germline CDR1 reads SEHNR; CDR2 reads FQNEAQ (reference sequence). Losses at the gene ends were 4 bases for V and 3 bases for J; bases not matched to a gene: 2. The CDR3 has 14 amino acids. The CDR3 spells CASSSRGGYNEQFF. The CDR3 DNA reads as TGTGCCAGCAGCTCCCGGGGGGGCTACAATGAGCAGTTCTTC.

The V call is TRBV6-2 or TRBV6-3, the J call TRBJ2-1; 11 bases match TRBD2. Per germline, CDR1 MNHEY and CDR2 SVGEGT. This CDR3 spans 17 amino acids. With V trimmed by 0 bases and J by 2 bases, 3 bases remained unmatched. CDR3 nucleotide sequence: TGTGCCAGCAGTTACTCGCCGACTAGCGGGGCCTACAATGAGCAGTTCTTC. Its translation: CASSYSPTSGAYNEQFF.

The table lists this clone with a count of one. The CDR3 loop is CAWGQGFAEAFF. CDR3 sequence (DNA): TGTGCCTGGGGACAGGGGTTCGCTGAAGCTTTCTTT. The rearrangement links TRBV30 to TRBJ1-1; 9 bases match TRBD1. The V segment lost 5 bases and the J segment 6 bases; nucleotides outside the gene matches: 4. Germline CDR1 reads GTSNPN; CDR2 reads SVGIG (reference sequence). This CDR3 has 12 residues. The variable domain in full, with the rest retrieved from reference TRBV30 and TRBJ1-1, is SQTIHQWPATLVQPVGSPLSLECTVEGTSNPNLYWYRQAAGRGLQLLFYSVGIGQISSEVPQNLSASRPQDRQFILSSKKLLLSDSGFYLCAWGQGFAEAFFGQGTRLTVV.

The V gene is TRBV27, the J gene TRBJ2-2; D is uncertain. CDR3 length: 14 residues. Trimming shortened V by 2 bases and J by 0 bases, and 4 bases separated the two germline ends. CDR1 is MNHEY and CDR2 is SMNVEV in the germline V gene (reference sequence). In DNA form, the CDR3 reads TGTGCCAGCAGTTTAGTCTCGAACACCGGGGAGCTGTTTTTT. Its protein product is CASSLVSNTGELFF.

The rearrangement joins TRBV27 to TRBJ1-1, with TRBD1 identical over 9 bases. CDR3 size: 15 residues. Germline-derived CDR1 and CDR2 are MNHEY and SMNVEV (reference sequence). V trimming: 3 bases; J trimming: 1 base; junction bases outside the gene matches: 3. Here the CDR3 reads CASSFSTGGNTEAFF. In DNA, the CDR3 is TGTGCCAGCAGTTTCTCGACAGGGGGGAACACTGAAGCTTTCTTT.

The chain is built from TRBV7-9 and TRBJ1-6; the D is unclear. The germline gives CDR1 SEHNR, CDR2 FQNEAQ (reference sequence). Trimming took off 5 bases at V and 7 bases at J, with 9 bases between the two ends. This CDR3 is 13 amino acids long. CDR3 DNA sequence: TGTGCCAGCAGCGTCCTAACCAATTCACCCCTCCACTTT. Translation: CASSVLTNSPLHF.

This sequence joins TRBV27 and TRBJ1-1, with D possibly TRBD1 on 5 matching bases. The CDR3 is 14 residues long. Germline V CDR1 and CDR2: MNHEY, SMNVEV (reference sequence). The V end was cut by 2 bases, the J end by 5 bases, with 12 bases between. CDR3 amino acids: CASSLVPGKTEAFF. CDR3 nucleotide sequence: TGTGCCAGCAGTTTAGTCCCAGGGAAGACTGAAGCTTTCTTT.

The gene calls are TRBV19 and TRBJ1-1; no clear D. The CDR3 has 17 amino acids. Germline CDR1 and CDR2: LNHDA and SQIVND (reference sequence). V lost 6 bases to trimming and J lost 3 bases, with 23 bases between them. CDR3 bases: TGTGCCAGTAGACGTGAGGCAGGACGCGAGGGAGACACTGAAGCTTTCTTT. Its translation is CASRREAGREGDTEAFF.

J is TRBJ2-5 and V is TRBV7-9; tentatively, D is TRBD1 (6 bases). The CDR3 contains 12 residues. Germline assignment: CDR1 SEHNR and CDR2 FQNEAQ (reference sequence). The germline V and J ends were trimmed by 8 bases and 1 base, with 8 bases remaining between them. The CDR3 spells CASQGTQETQYF. CDR3 nucleotide sequence: TGTGCCAGCCAGGGGACCCAAGAGACCCAGTACTTC.

The chain recombines TRBV11-3 with TRBJ2-1; D not resolved. V shed 4 bases and J shed 0 bases, with 10 bases lying between them. This CDR3 is 15 amino acids long. CDR1 and CDR2 (germline): SGHNT, YENEEA. Here the CDR3 reads CASSSRHSSYNEQFF. The CDR3 nucleotides are TGTGCCAGCAGCTCAAGACACAGCTCCTACAATGAGCAGTTCTTC.

The rearrangement links TRBV13 to TRBJ1-1; maybe TRBD1 (6 bases). Germline V gene data show CDR1 as PRHDT and CDR2 as FYEKMQ (reference sequence). The CDR3 is 15 residues long. V was pared by 0 bases and J by 7 bases, with 15 bases between. CDR3 region: CASSLGDRLLGEAFF. The CDR3 DNA sequence: TGTGCCAGCAGCTTAGGGGACAGATTATTGGGTGAAGCTTTCTTT.

CDR3 sequence reads: CASRGGREREAFF. DNA for the CDR3: TGTGCCAGCAGGGGGGGGAGGGAGAGGGAAGCTTTCTTT. The chain links TRBV25-1 to TRBJ1-1, with D possibly matching TRBD1 (5 bases). Germline V lookup: CDR1 MGHDK, CDR2 SYGVNS. The CDR3 runs 13 residues. Trimming took off 6 bases at V and 8 bases at J, with 16 bases between the two ends.

The genes are TRBV11-2 and TRBJ1-1, with 7 positions matching TRBD1. CDR1 and CDR2 (germline): SGHAT, FQNNGV. With 1 base clipped from V and 1 base from J, the junction kept 0 bases outside the gene matches. This CDR3 contains 14 residues. This CDR3 reads CASSLGTGNTEAFF. The CDR3 DNA reads TGTGCCAGCAGCTTAGGGACAGGGAACACTGAAGCTTTCTTT.

The sample holds a few counts of this clone. The rearrangement joins TRBV10-1 to TRBJ2-2; TRBD1 matches 8 bases. CDR3 length: 16 residues. Trimming took 0 bases from V and 1 from J; bases not matched to a gene: 1. CDR1 WNHNN and CDR2 SYGVQD come from the germline V gene (reference sequence). CDR3 nucleotide sequence: TGCGCCAGCAGTGAGTCGGGGACAGGGAACACCGGGGAGCTGTTTTTT. Its protein product is CASSESGTGNTGELFF.

The sample holds one count of this clone. This chain uses TRBV3-1 (or the pseudogene TRBV3-2) with TRBJ1-2; D is unresolved. The CDR3 covers 14 residues. V was trimmed by 1 base and J by 2 bases, leaving 8 bases between them. CDR1 is LGHDT and CDR2 is YNNKEL in the germline V gene (reference sequence). CDR3: CASSQVSGNYGYTF. The CDR3 region has the DNA TGTGCCAGCAGCCAAGTTTCGGGAAACTATGGCTACACCTTC.

The rearrangement joins TRBV5-6 to TRBJ2-7; perhaps TRBD1 as D (5 bases). In germline, CDR1 is SGHDT, CDR2 YYEEEE. Trimming left V 3 bases short and J 5 bases short, with 9 bases between. The CDR3 length is 12 residues. DNA for the CDR3: TGTGCCAGCAGCTCGACCAGGGACGAGCAGTACTTC. This translates into CASSSTRDEQYF.

Concerning this clone itself: The identical CDR3 is also encoded by other nucleotide sequences in the sample. The CDR3, as DNA: TGTGCCAGCTCGGGACAAGACAATCAGCCCCAGCATTTT. The encoded protein is CASSGQDNQPQHF. The chain joins TRBV18 to TRBJ1-5; perhaps TRBD1 as D (6 bases). Germline V gives CDR1 KGHSH, CDR2 LQKENI. V was shortened by 6 bases and J by 3 bases, with 9 bases between the two germline ends. The CDR3 runs 13 residues. The full variable domain, its missing parts supplied by reference TRBV18 and TRBJ1-5, is NAGVMQNPRHLVRRRGQEARLRCSPMKGHSHVYWYRQLPEEGLKFMVYLQKENIIDESGMPKERFSAEFPKEGPSILRIQQVVRGDSAAYFCASSGQDNQPQHFGDGTRLSIL.

The chain carries TRBV7-3 and TRBJ1-5; D is possibly TRBD1 (6 bases). Germline-derived CDR1 and CDR2 are SGHTA and FQGTGA. This CDR3 is 14 amino acids long. V gave up 4 bases and J gave up 5 bases, with 12 bases separating them. The CDR3: CASSSRGQHQPQHF. CDR3 nucleotides: TGTGCCAGCAGCTCGAGAGGACAGCATCAGCCCCAGCATTTT.

V and J are TRBV7-9 and TRBJ1-2; a weak D match, TRBD1 (6 bases). Germline V gives CDR1 SEHNR, CDR2 FQNEAQ (reference sequence). CDR3 size: 13 residues. Trimming left V 5 bases short and J 8 bases short, with 15 bases between. The CDR3 sequence: CASSPGRGDGYTF. In DNA form, the CDR3 reads TGTGCCAGCAGCCCAGGCAGGGGAGACGGCTACACCTTC.

This clone has just a few counts. The rearrangement joins TRBV7-6 to TRBJ1-1, with D possibly TRBD1 on 5 matching bases. Germline V CDR1 and CDR2: SGHVS, FNYEAQ. V lost 1 base and J lost 8, with 14 bases in between. The CDR3 loop spans 14 amino acids. In DNA, the CDR3 is TGTGCCAGCAGCTTAGGAGCCAGGGTTTCGGAAGCTTTCTTT. Its translation is CASSLGARVSEAFF. The whole variable domain, remainder taken from reference TRBV7-6 and TRBJ1-1, is GAGVSQSPRYKVTKRGQDVALRCDPISGHVSLYWYRQALGQGPEFLTYFNYEAQQDKSGLPNDRFSAERPEGSISTLTIQRTEQRDSAMYRCASSLGARVSEAFFGQGTRLTVV.

The chain joins TRBV10-2 to TRBJ1-6; tentatively, D is TRBD1 (5 bases). This CDR3 is built from 14 residues. CDR1 is WSHSY and CDR2 is SAAADI in the germline V gene. V shed 8 bases and J shed 5 bases, with 13 bases lying between them. As DNA, the CDR3 is TGCGCCAGCCAAGAGGCAGGGAATAATTCACCCCTCCACTTT. Translated, it gives CASQEAGNNSPLHF.

V gene TRBV5-1 combines with J gene TRBJ1-1; 9 bases are a match to TRBD1. The CDR3 spans 16 residues. V lost 2 bases to trimming and J lost 1 base; unmatched junction nucleotides: 6. Germline V lookup: CDR1 SGHRS, CDR2 YFSETQ. The CDR3 protein is CASSFYRGPGNTEAFF. CDR3 DNA: TGCGCCAGCAGCTTTTACAGGGGGCCGGGGAACACTGAAGCTTTCTTT.